This T cell receptor (beta chain) is from a study of blood T cell repertoires in COVID-19. Repertoires were generated with immunoSEQ multiplex PCR, while TCRdb's copy carries only in-frame clones and drops some. The sample contains 300,000 to 450,000 clones, 88% of which appear only once. J was trimmed by 7 bases and V by 7 bases; bases with no gene match: 14. The CDR3 totals 15 residues. Germline V gives CDR1 MNHEY, CDR2 SVGAGI. The receptor was derived from a woman younger than 35 who had recovered from COVID-19. Material: PBMCs or T cells enriched from blood (not recorded which). This chain joins TRBV6-5 and TRBJ1-2; 8 bases agree with TRBD1. CDR3 in DNA: TGTGCCAGCACTCACGCAAACAGGGGGGCTGGTGGCTACACCTTC. Protein: CASTHANRGAGGYTF.